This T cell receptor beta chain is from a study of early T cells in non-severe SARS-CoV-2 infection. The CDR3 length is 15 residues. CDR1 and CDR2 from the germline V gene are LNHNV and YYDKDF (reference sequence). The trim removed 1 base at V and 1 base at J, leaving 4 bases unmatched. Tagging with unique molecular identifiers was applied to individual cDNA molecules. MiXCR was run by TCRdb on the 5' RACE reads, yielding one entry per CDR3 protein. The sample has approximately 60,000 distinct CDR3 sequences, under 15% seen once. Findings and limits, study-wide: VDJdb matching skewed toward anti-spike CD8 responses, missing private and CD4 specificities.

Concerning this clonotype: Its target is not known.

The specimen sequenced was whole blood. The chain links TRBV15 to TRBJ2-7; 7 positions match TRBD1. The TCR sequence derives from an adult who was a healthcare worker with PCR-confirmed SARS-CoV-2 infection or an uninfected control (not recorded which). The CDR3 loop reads CATSRAGTESYEQYF. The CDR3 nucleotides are TGTGCCACCAGCAGAGCCGGGACAGAGTCCTACGAGCAGTACTTC. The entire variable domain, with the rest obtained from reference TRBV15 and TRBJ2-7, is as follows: DAMVIQNPRYQVTQFGKPVTLSCSQTLNHNVMYWYQQKSSQAPKLLFHYYDKDFNNEADTPDNFQSRRPNTSFCFLDIRSPGLGDTAMYLCATSRAGTESYEQYFGPGTRLTVT.